This T cell receptor (beta chain) is drawn from a study of T cell clonality in common variable immunodeficiency. By sample share, this clone is medium-sized. Antigen specificity is unknown. With the read ending 3 residues before the CDR3 end, the germline J gene is used to fill in that end. CVID meant reduced serum IgG, IgA and/or IgM plus specific antibody deficiency. Germline V CDR1 and CDR2: MNHEY, SVGEGT. The CDR3 runs 15 residues. The J segment lost 3 bases and the V segment lost 6 bases, leaving 8 bases of the junction unmatched. Some clones are missing from TCRdb's copy, which holds only in-frame ones; the method was immunoSEQ multiplex PCR. The sample was found to contain roughly 2,500 clones, and every one recurs. Findings and limits, study-wide: Fewer deletions and N-nucleotide insertions were reportedly seen in common variable immunodeficiency TCR beta sequences.

The sequencing sample was made of peripheral blood mononuclear cells. This sequence joins TRBV6-2 or TRBV6-3 and TRBJ1-5; 7 bases match TRBD1. The sequence was obtained from a human donor with common variable immunodeficiency. The covered CDR3 bases are TGTGCCAGCAGGACGGACAGGAATGACAATCAGCCC. Protein: CASRTDRNDNQP. In full, the CDR3 reads CASRTDRNDNQPQHF.